The 15 T cell receptor beta chains below all came from one sample that was sequenced in a study of OX40 agonist ivuxolimab in advanced cancers. Sequencing was performed with immunoSEQ multiplex PCR; in TCRdb, only in-frame clones are kept and a portion is missing. The sample has about 69,000 clones, around 89% seen once. The sequences come from CD4+ or CD8+ T cells sorted from blood, collected in a trial of the OX40 agonist ivuxolimab. All receptors derive from an adult with an advanced solid tumor such as melanoma, head and neck, liver or kidney cancer.

The chain couples TRBV5-1 to TRBJ2-7; D not resolved. The V end lost 0 bases, the J end lost 6 bases, and 10 bases lay between the germline ends. The V gene's germline CDR1 is SGHRS and CDR2 YFSETQ. The CDR3 runs to 13 residues. The CDR3 nucleotides are TGCGCCAGCAGCTTGGAGGTCGTTGGCGAGCAGTACTTC. This sequence encodes CASSLEVVGEQYF.

The chain employs TRBV10-3 and TRBJ1-2; 7 nucleotides align to TRBD1. There are 15 residues in the CDR3. V lost 4 bases to trimming and J lost 4 bases; unmatched junction nucleotides: 9. CDR1 ENHRY and CDR2 SYGVKD come from the germline V gene. The CDR3 here is CAISVETGTVYGYTF. CDR3 DNA: TGTGCCATCAGTGTCGAGACAGGGACCGTCTATGGCTACACCTTC.

V and J are TRBV7-9 and TRBJ1-2, with D maybe TRBD1 (5 bases). The CDR3 consists of 17 residues. Germline V lookup: CDR1 SEHNR, CDR2 FQNEAQ (reference sequence). Trimming took off 2 bases at V and 4 bases at J, with 20 bases between the two ends. In nucleotides, the CDR3 is TGTGCCAGCAGCTTACCCCAGCAGGGCCCTCCTCCCTATGGCTACACCTTC. It translates to CASSLPQQGPPPYGYTF.

This chain links TRBV7-3 with TRBJ2-3, with 9 nucleotides matching TRBD2. The CDR3 has 17 amino acids. CDR1 and CDR2 from the germline V gene are SGHTA and FQGTGA. The V gene end was trimmed by 2 bases and the J gene end by 0 bases; junction bases not matched to a gene: 6. The CDR3 DNA is TGTGCCAGCAGCTTACGGGCTAGCGGGGCAAGCACAGATACGCAGTATTTT. It encodes CASSLRASGASTDTQYF.

The rearrangement links TRBV6-6 to TRBJ1-1, with D perhaps TRBD1 (6 bases). V was pared by 6 bases and J by 5 bases, with 19 bases between. Per germline, CDR1 MNHNY and CDR2 SVGAGI (reference sequence). The CDR3 consists of 15 residues. The CDR3 reads CASSLSSQGKTEAFF. For the CDR3, the DNA is TGTGCCAGCAGCCTCTCCTCACAGGGTAAAACTGAAGCTTTCTTT.

The gene calls are TRBV10-3 and TRBJ1-1; D unresolved. Trimming took 0 bases from V and 5 from J, leaving 7 bases between them. The CDR3 is 13 residues long. Germline V gene sequence: CDR1 ENHRY, CDR2 SYGVKD. CDR3 sequence reads: CAISESDSTEAFF. The CDR3 DNA reads as TGTGCCATCAGTGAGTCCGACTCAACTGAAGCTTTCTTT.

The rearrangement links TRBV5-1 to TRBJ1-1, with D maybe TRBD1 (6 bases). The V gene's germline CDR1 is SGHRS and CDR2 YFSETQ. The length of the CDR3 is 14 residues. V was trimmed by 4 bases and J by 1 base, leaving 11 bases between them. In DNA, the CDR3 is TGCGCCAGCAGCCCACAGGGAACGAACACTGAAGCTTTCTTT. This gives the protein CASSPQGTNTEAFF.

V is TRBV11-2 and J is TRBJ1-2, with D perhaps matching TRBD1 (5 bases). Germline values: CDR1 SGHAT, CDR2 FQNNGV. The CDR3 sequence is 14 residues long. Between the trimmed V and J ends, which lost 6 bases and 6 bases, there was a span of 17 bases. Written as DNA, the CDR3 is TGTGCCAGCAGACTTCCCGGGACTCCAGATGGCTACACCTTC. It encodes CASRLPGTPDGYTF.

The rearrangement links TRBV6-1 to TRBJ2-7; 7 nucleotides match TRBD2. Germline CDR1 MNHNS, CDR2 SASEGT. This CDR3 is 13 amino acids long. Unmatched junction bases numbered 4, after V lost 6 bases and J lost 2 bases. The CDR3 spells CASSSSGTYEQYF. The CDR3 DNA is TGTGCCAGCAGCTCTAGCGGTACCTACGAGCAGTACTTC.

The rearrangement joins TRBV6-5 to TRBJ2-5, with D possibly TRBD1 on 6 matching bases. Germline CDR1 reads MNHEY; CDR2 reads SVGAGI. CDR3 size: 15 residues. Trimming pared 0 bases from V and 4 bases from J, leaving 12 bases between. The CDR3 spells CASSYSFGGPETQYF. For the CDR3, the DNA is TGTGCCAGCAGTTACTCGTTTGGGGGCCCAGAGACCCAGTACTTC.

J is TRBJ2-3 and V is TRBV9; maybe TRBD2 (5 bases). Trimming removed 0 bases from V and 4 bases from J, with 15 bases in between. The CDR3 sequence is 16 residues long. In germline, CDR1 is SGDLS, CDR2 YYNGEE. CDR3 in amino acids: CASSVDPGRGPDTQYF. In DNA form, the CDR3 reads TGTGCCAGCAGCGTAGATCCGGGCCGGGGTCCAGATACGCAGTATTTT.

The rearrangement uses TRBV19 and TRBJ1-5; TRBD1 matches at 8 bases. V gave up 1 base and J gave up 3 bases; unmatched junction bases: 8. The CDR3 spans 17 residues. Germline V gene sequence: CDR1 LNHDA, CDR2 SQIVND (reference sequence). CDR3 amino acids: CASSIGWAGGNNQPQHF. Here the CDR3 DNA reads TGTGCCAGTAGTATAGGATGGGCAGGGGGCAACAATCAGCCCCAGCATTTT.

The rearrangement links TRBV6-5 to TRBJ2-1, with D possibly TRBD1 on 6 matching bases. This CDR3 is built from 13 residues. Trimming removed 6 bases from V and 4 bases from J, with 10 bases in between. From germline, CDR1 is MNHEY and CDR2 SVGAGI. The CDR3 coding sequence is TGTGCCAGCAGACAGGACAGATACAATGAGCAGTTCTTC. It codes for CASRQDRYNEQFF.

The chain couples TRBV7-9 to TRBJ2-5, with 9 bases aligning to TRBD1. The CDR3 loop spans 14 amino acids. Looked up from germline, CDR1 is SEHNR and CDR2 is FQNEAQ (reference sequence). Trimming at V came to 8 bases and at J to 1 base, leaving 5 bases not matched to a gene. This CDR3 reads CASQLQGAQETQYF. The CDR3 DNA reads TGTGCCAGCCAATTACAGGGGGCCCAAGAGACCCAGTACTTC.

The chain is built from TRBV7-9 and TRBJ2-1; D is ambiguous. Looked up from germline, CDR1 is SEHNR and CDR2 is FQNEAQ (reference sequence). The CDR3 has 14 residues. V lost 1 base to trimming and J lost 9 bases, with 13 bases between them. CDR3: CASSLDYISGEQFF. DNA for the CDR3: TGTGCCAGCAGCTTAGATTATATCTCCGGTGAGCAGTTCTTC.